Below, one T cell receptor (beta chain) is given with its context. Source study methods: Amplifying reference gene primers gave estimates of nucleated cell counts. Assay: immunoSEQ multiplex PCR; the TCRdb copy retains only in-frame clones and omits some. Clone size and the V and J calls come from that table; the DNA yielded D and trimming. This sample has a few hundred thousand clones, with more than 75% found just once. CDR1 is SEHNR and CDR2 is FQNEAQ in the germline V gene (reference sequence). The CDR3 is 17 residues long. After removal of 0 bases from V and 0 bases from J, the junction contained 8 bases not matched to a gene. The data are from a study of blood T cell repertoires in COVID-19. Study-level information: Donors in the United States, Italy and Spain gave samples during acute or convalescent COVID-19. In each case, the material was cDNA or gDNA derived from T cells, B-cell-depleted T cells, or PBMCs.

The gene calls are TRBV7-9 and TRBJ2-7; 7 bases align to TRBD1. The TCR sequence derives from a human donor in a cohort sampled during active COVID-19. Source material: peripheral blood. This CDR3 is CASSLALTGAGSYEQYF. CDR3 sequence (DNA): TGTGCCAGCAGCTTAGCGTTAACAGGGGCCGGCTCCTACGAGCAGTACTTC.